Listed below are T cell receptor beta chains from one sample, sequenced in a study of T cells after yellow fever vaccination. Via MiXCR, TCRdb re-called the 5' RACE reads, giving one row per CDR3 protein. The sample lists 250,000 to 350,000 distinct CDR3 sequences; 8.7% were seen once. The sample here was CD4+ T cells sorted from PBMCs, taken 5 days after the yellow fever booster vaccination. These receptors were collected from a man aged 18 to 29 who received the YFV17D yellow fever vaccine. Each CDR3 is given with its conserved first and last residue. Each record gives: CDR3 length, D gene, V gene, clone size, J gene, CDR3 protein, CDR3 DNA. D genes are given only for firm matches. Only some rows state a clone size, as once, few, many or a class for expanded clones.

cdr3_length: 13
d_call: -
v_call: TRBV28
clone_size: -
j_call: TRBJ2-5
cdr3_aa: CASRRGAGETQYF
cdr3_nt: TGTGCCAGCAGGAGGGGGGCGGGGGAGACCCAGTACTTC

cdr3_length: 13
d_call: TRBD1
v_call: TRBV12-3/TRBV12-4
clone_size: -
j_call: TRBJ1-2
cdr3_aa: CASRTGDNYGYTF
cdr3_nt: TGTGCCAGCAGGACAGGGGATAACTATGGCTACACCTTC

cdr3_length: 16
d_call: -
v_call: TRBV7-2
clone_size: many
j_call: TRBJ2-1
cdr3_aa: CASSRGIGPILNEQFF
cdr3_nt: TGTGCCAGCAGCCGAGGAATAGGACCCATCCTGAATGAGCAGTTCTTC

cdr3_length: 15
d_call: -
v_call: TRBV11-2
clone_size: few
j_call: TRBJ2-3
cdr3_aa: CASSLTAGSTDTQYF
cdr3_nt: TGTGCCAGCAGCTTAACCGCGGGGAGCACAGATACGCAGTATTTT

cdr3_length: 13
d_call: -
v_call: TRBV5-1
clone_size: few
j_call: TRBJ2-2
cdr3_aa: CASSTILTGELFF
cdr3_nt: TGCGCCAGCAGCACTATTCTCACCGGGGAGCTGTTTTTT

cdr3_length: 16
d_call: -
v_call: TRBV7-2
clone_size: many
j_call: TRBJ1-3
cdr3_aa: CASSLSPPTSGNTIYF
cdr3_nt: TGTGCCAGCAGCCTTTCACCGCCGACCTCTGGAAACACCATATATTTT

cdr3_length: 12
d_call: -
v_call: TRBV6-6
clone_size: few
j_call: TRBJ1-2
cdr3_aa: CASRDRNYGYTF
cdr3_nt: TGTGCCAGCAGAGACAGGAACTATGGCTACACCTTC

cdr3_length: 13
d_call: -
v_call: TRBV6-4
clone_size: -
j_call: TRBJ1-1
cdr3_aa: CASSREENTEAFF
cdr3_nt: TGTGCCAGCAGTCGAGAGGAGAACACTGAAGCTTTCTTT

cdr3_length: 15
d_call: -
v_call: TRBV7-2
clone_size: -
j_call: TRBJ1-2
cdr3_aa: CASSLRRGANYGYTF
cdr3_nt: TGTGCCAGCAGCTTAAGGCGGGGGGCGAACTATGGCTACACCTTC

cdr3_length: 13
d_call: -
v_call: TRBV30
clone_size: few
j_call: TRBJ2-5
cdr3_aa: CAWSVAGGETQYF
cdr3_nt: TGTGCCTGGAGTGTAGCAGGAGGAGAGACCCAGTACTTC

cdr3_length: 15
d_call: TRBD2
v_call: TRBV7-2
clone_size: few
j_call: TRBJ2-2
cdr3_aa: CASSSYSGVTGELFF
cdr3_nt: TGTGCCAGCAGCTCATATAGCGGGGTCACCGGGGAGCTGTTTTTT

cdr3_length: 17
d_call: TRBD2
v_call: TRBV6-2/TRBV6-3
clone_size: many
j_call: TRBJ2-5
cdr3_aa: CASSHPLFRGGRRTQYF
cdr3_nt: TGTGCCAGCAGCCATCCCCTTTTTCGGGGGGGTCGTCGGACCCAGTACTTC

cdr3_length: 12
d_call: -
v_call: TRBV24-1
clone_size: few
j_call: TRBJ1-2
cdr3_aa: CATQGLLYGYTF
cdr3_nt: TGTGCCACTCAGGGGCTCCTCTATGGCTACACCTTC

cdr3_length: 14
d_call: -
v_call: TRBV9
clone_size: few
j_call: TRBJ1-2
cdr3_aa: CASSAGVDTYGYTF
cdr3_nt: TGTGCCAGCAGCGCGGGGGTGGACACCTATGGCTACACCTTC

cdr3_length: 14
d_call: -
v_call: TRBV6-1
clone_size: few
j_call: TRBJ1-1
cdr3_aa: CASRSGTTNTEAFF
cdr3_nt: TGTGCCAGCAGGTCCGGGACAACGAACACTGAAGCTTTCTTT

cdr3_length: 13
d_call: -
v_call: TRBV5-6
clone_size: -
j_call: TRBJ2-1
cdr3_aa: CASSLGLNNEQFF
cdr3_nt: TGTGCCAGCAGCCTAGGACTCAACAATGAGCAGTTCTTC

cdr3_length: 16
d_call: -
v_call: TRBV6-5
clone_size: few
j_call: TRBJ2-1
cdr3_aa: CASSPLRPGAGNEQFF
cdr3_nt: TGTGCCAGCAGTCCTCTTAGACCGGGAGCGGGCAATGAGCAGTTCTTC

cdr3_length: 16
d_call: TRBD1
v_call: TRBV9
clone_size: few
j_call: TRBJ2-2
cdr3_aa: CASSVLGTDNTGELFF
cdr3_nt: TGTGCCAGCAGCGTTCTCGGGACAGATAACACCGGGGAGCTGTTTTTT

cdr3_length: 17
d_call: -
v_call: TRBV6-5
clone_size: -
j_call: TRBJ2-3
cdr3_aa: CASSYSFLAGRTDTQYF
cdr3_nt: TGTGCCAGCAGTTACTCATTTCTGGCGGGACGCACAGATACGCAGTATTTT

cdr3_length: 13
d_call: -
v_call: TRBV19
clone_size: few
j_call: TRBJ2-3
cdr3_aa: CAAGGGGPDTQYF
cdr3_nt: TGTGCCGCTGGAGGGGGGGGACCAGATACGCAGTATTTT

cdr3_length: 14
d_call: -
v_call: TRBV7-9
clone_size: few
j_call: TRBJ1-2
cdr3_aa: CASSSAWGGYGYTF
cdr3_nt: TGTGCCAGCAGCTCGGCGTGGGGAGGGTATGGCTACACCTTC

cdr3_length: 16
d_call: TRBD2
v_call: TRBV5-1
clone_size: -
j_call: TRBJ2-5
cdr3_aa: CASSSGLAGPQETQYF
cdr3_nt: TGCGCCAGCAGCTCTGGACTAGCGGGTCCCCAAGAGACCCAGTACTTC

cdr3_length: 14
d_call: -
v_call: TRBV20-1
clone_size: few
j_call: TRBJ2-5
cdr3_aa: CRGSPRATQETQYF
cdr3_nt: TGCAGGGGATCCCCGCGGGCTACTCAAGAGACCCAGTACTTC

cdr3_length: 12
d_call: -
v_call: TRBV11-1
clone_size: many
j_call: TRBJ2-7
cdr3_aa: CASSFSLSEQYF
cdr3_nt: TGTGCCAGCAGCTTTAGCCTAAGCGAGCAGTACTTC

cdr3_length: 13
d_call: -
v_call: TRBV2
clone_size: -
j_call: TRBJ2-7
cdr3_aa: CASRDGPSYEQYF
cdr3_nt: TGTGCCAGCAGGGATGGGCCTTCCTACGAGCAGTACTTC

cdr3_length: 13
d_call: -
v_call: TRBV5-1
clone_size: few
j_call: TRBJ1-5
cdr3_aa: CASSLSSGQPQHF
cdr3_nt: TGCGCCAGCAGCTTGTCGTCGGGGCAGCCCCAGCATTTT

cdr3_length: 13
d_call: -
v_call: TRBV10-3
clone_size: -
j_call: TRBJ2-3
cdr3_aa: CAISGGDTDTQYF
cdr3_nt: TGTGCCATCAGTGGCGGAGACACAGATACGCAGTATTTT

cdr3_length: 13
d_call: -
v_call: TRBV12-3/TRBV12-4
clone_size: -
j_call: TRBJ2-5
cdr3_aa: CASSLQGAWTQYF
cdr3_nt: TGTGCCAGCAGTCTCCAAGGCGCCTGGACCCAGTACTTC

cdr3_length: 14
d_call: -
v_call: TRBV20-1
clone_size: few
j_call: TRBJ2-3
cdr3_aa: CSASQPGGTDTQYF
cdr3_nt: TGCAGTGCTAGCCAACCGGGGGGCACAGATACGCAGTATTTT

cdr3_length: 15
d_call: -
v_call: TRBV18
clone_size: few
j_call: TRBJ2-6
cdr3_aa: CASSPLPSGANVLTF
cdr3_nt: TGTGCCAGCTCACCACTGCCTTCTGGGGCCAACGTCCTGACTTTC

cdr3_length: 14
d_call: -
v_call: TRBV28
clone_size: many
j_call: TRBJ2-5
cdr3_aa: CASSRLGTGETQYF
cdr3_nt: TGTGCCAGCAGCCGCCTCGGGACGGGCGAGACCCAGTACTTC

cdr3_length: 13
d_call: -
v_call: TRBV7-8
clone_size: -
j_call: TRBJ2-3
cdr3_aa: CASSLGFPDTQYF
cdr3_nt: TGTGCCAGCAGCTTAGGATTTCCAGATACGCAGTATTTT

cdr3_length: 13
d_call: TRBD2
v_call: TRBV12-3/TRBV12-4
clone_size: few
j_call: TRBJ2-7
cdr3_aa: CASRERGAYEQYF
cdr3_nt: TGTGCCAGCAGGGAGCGGGGGGCCTACGAGCAGTACTTC

cdr3_length: 15
d_call: -
v_call: TRBV4-3
clone_size: few
j_call: TRBJ2-4
cdr3_aa: CASSQDRGGKNIQYF
cdr3_nt: TGCGCCAGCAGCCAAGACAGGGGAGGCAAAAACATTCAGTACTTC

cdr3_length: 14
d_call: -
v_call: TRBV12-3/TRBV12-4
clone_size: -
j_call: TRBJ1-2
cdr3_aa: CASSGGPQGRGYTF
cdr3_nt: TGTGCCAGCTCAGGCGGGCCCCAAGGAAGGGGCTACACCTTC

cdr3_length: 15
d_call: TRBD2
v_call: TRBV10-3
clone_size: many
j_call: TRBJ2-2
cdr3_aa: CAISDTSGGTGELFF
cdr3_nt: TGTGCCATCAGTGATACTAGCGGGGGCACCGGGGAGCTGTTTTTT

cdr3_length: 16
d_call: TRBD2
v_call: TRBV4-3
clone_size: many
j_call: TRBJ2-7
cdr3_aa: CASSQEVSGGTYEQYF
cdr3_nt: TGCGCCAGCAGCCAAGAAGTCAGCGGGGGAACCTACGAGCAGTACTTC

cdr3_length: 13
d_call: -
v_call: TRBV28
clone_size: few
j_call: TRBJ2-1
cdr3_aa: CASTPRVGNEQFF
cdr3_nt: TGTGCCAGCACCCCCCGGGTAGGCAATGAGCAGTTCTTC

cdr3_length: 16
d_call: TRBD1
v_call: TRBV5-1
clone_size: -
j_call: TRBJ2-7
cdr3_aa: CASSGGQGNQPREQYF
cdr3_nt: TGCGCCAGCAGCGGGGGACAGGGTAATCAACCGCGGGAGCAGTACTTC

cdr3_length: 15
d_call: TRBD1
v_call: TRBV6-1
clone_size: -
j_call: TRBJ1-5
cdr3_aa: CASSLQGIFNQPQHF
cdr3_nt: TGTGCCAGCAGTTTACAGGGGATTTTTAATCAGCCCCAGCATTTT

cdr3_length: 16
d_call: TRBD2
v_call: TRBV24-1
clone_size: -
j_call: TRBJ2-3
cdr3_aa: CATSEASGGYTDTQYF
cdr3_nt: TGTGCCACCAGTGAGGCAAGCGGGGGCTACACAGATACGCAGTATTTT

cdr3_length: 14
d_call: -
v_call: TRBV7-2
clone_size: many
j_call: TRBJ2-5
cdr3_aa: CASSGRLYQETQYF
cdr3_nt: TGTGCCAGCAGCGGGAGATTGTACCAAGAGACCCAGTACTTC

cdr3_length: 14
d_call: -
v_call: TRBV12-3/TRBV12-4
clone_size: few
j_call: TRBJ1-1
cdr3_aa: CASSFGLMNTEAFF
cdr3_nt: TGTGCCAGCAGTTTCGGATTAATGAACACTGAAGCTTTCTTT

cdr3_length: 14
d_call: -
v_call: TRBV4-1
clone_size: many
j_call: TRBJ1-4
cdr3_aa: CASSQEGQMRKLFF
cdr3_nt: TGCGCCAGCAGCCAAGAAGGACAAATGCGAAAACTGTTTTTT

cdr3_length: 15
d_call: -
v_call: TRBV5-1
clone_size: few
j_call: TRBJ2-3
cdr3_aa: CASSLLGFGTDTQYF
cdr3_nt: TGCGCCAGCAGCTTACTGGGTTTTGGCACAGATACGCAGTATTTT